The T cell receptor beta chain under discussion was sequenced for a study of blood T cell repertoires in COVID-19. Study at large: Acute and convalescent COVID-19 samples came from the United States, Italy and Spain. Sample material is recorded as cDNA or gDNA derived from T cells, B-cell-depleted T cells, or PBMCs.

As handled by the study authors: Estimation of nucleated cell counts was performed using reference gene primer amplification. Here immunoSEQ multiplex PCR was the method, and the copy in TCRdb shows in-frame clones only, minus some. The D gene and trimming were derived from the DNA, and the V and J assignments and clone size from that table. The data show around 450,000 clones, around 88% seen once. The CDR3 contains 15 residues. Germline V gene sequence: CDR1 SGHDT, CDR2 YYEEEE. Trimming took 4 bases from V and 4 from J; bases not matched to a gene: 6. The chain recombines TRBV5-6 with TRBJ1-4; 8 bases agree with TRBD1. Sequencing input: peripheral blood. The source is a woman aged 25 to 39 with acute or convalescent COVID-19. CDR3 DNA: TGTGCCAGCAGCGCGCCGGGACAGGATAATGAAAAACTGTTTTTT. Its translation is CASSAPGQDNEKLFF. Together with reference TRBV5-6 and TRBJ1-4, the CDR3 gives the full variable domain: DAGVTQSPTHLIKTRGQQVTLRCSPKSGHDTVSWYQQALGQGPQFIFQYYEEEERQRGNFPDRFSGHQFPNYSSELNVNALLLGDSALYLCASSAPGQDNEKLFFGSGTQLSVL.